This TCR beta chain was identified during a study of T cell repertoires in aging, cancer and after chemotherapy (dated by TCRdb to between 2017 and 2020). For context, the study as a whole: Six donor age groups were covered, ranging from 30 or younger up to 70 or older, and each group contained at least three individuals. In total, the full dataset held some 8.2 million TCR reads. Alongside about 97 healthy donors serving as a reference group, the cohort included roughly 220 cancer patients, of whom around 91 had hematological cancers and 124 had solid cancers. TCR repertoires from healthy donor controls were recorded over periods of several months to years and showed clear clonal overlap between repeated samplings. To look at immunoaging and at how T cells reconstitute after chemotherapy, the study profiled TCR beta repertoires in peripheral blood from both healthy donors and cancer patients.

What the work shows at the level of the full study, not this receptor alone: Median generation probability increased over the chemotherapy interval in both cancer cohorts, suggesting repertoire reconstitution through rebound thymic output. According to the authors, the repertoire data do not permit conclusions about immunological memory after chemotherapy. Declining TCR diversity with age in healthy donors was mainly explained by loss of richness; in cancer patients, loss of evenness also contributed. Significantly lower blood TCR diversity and higher clonality were observed in untreated patients with hematological or solid cancers than in age-matched healthy donors.

Inclusive of the bounding cysteine and phenylalanine, the CDR3 is 17 residues long. Left in the record is the CDR3 DNA by itself, 51 bases read in frame from the first base. Clipping removes 7 bases from V and 2 bases from J, with 8 as the unmatched junction base count. TCR beta rearrangements were amplified from genomic DNA extracted from peripheral blood rather than from sorted cells or RNA. Note on this clonotype: It has no known antigen specificity. No much larger clone exists at a distance of one base, and base qualities are not known.

Rearranged TRB sequences spanning V, D and J segments were amplified in a multiplex touch-down PCR with a mixed TRB-A/B primer pool. Illumina adapters and sample indices were attached to the amplicons in two consecutive PCR reactions using Phusion HS II polymerase. Amplicons were gel-purified with the NucleoSpin Gel and PCR Clean-up kit, then checked with Qubit and an Agilent 2100 Bioanalyzer. The libraries were sequenced on an Illumina MiSeq with 600-cycle, single-indexed, paired-end runs. The original pipeline was this. MiXCR versions 2.12 and 3.0.5 were used to process TRB sequences. A clone was defined as each unique CDR3 nucleotide sequence, and only productive sequences supported by at least two reads were kept. Shannon diversity, evenness, clonality (one minus evenness), and alpha-parameterized diversity profiles from alpha 0 to 5 were included as repertoire metrics. The IGoR algorithm was used to compute generation probabilities of clones in paired pre- and post-chemotherapy samples. The public sequencing data were trimmed at Q25 with fastp and processed into clonotypes with MiXCR by TCRdb, which kept only in-frame beta chains. Rows matching on CDR3 protein sequence are summarized as one entry with the most common DNA and genes. The authors' filters were not applied to this entry. This sample is represented by some 10,000 distinct CDR3 sequences; over 25% of them were singletons. Approximately 20% of the sample goes to the ten largest clones.

The receptor's source is a human donor in good health. The donor label of this sample is uncertain. The V and J genes are TRBV12-3 or TRBV12-4 and TRBJ2-6; TRBD2 lines up with 10 middle nucleotides. Sequencing input: blood. The DNA is TGTGCCAGCACCACGGCTAGCGGGGGCACTGGGGCCAACGTCCTGACTTTC. This codes for CASTTASGGTGANVLTF.